A single sample gave rise to the 21 T cell receptor beta chains below, sequenced in a study of cytomegalovirus exposure and HLA in healthy donors. PCR was performed using 60 Vbeta and 13 Jbeta primers. Libraries were prepared by immunoSEQ multiplex PCR; TCRdb keeps only in-frame clonotypes and omits some of them. This repertoire includes roughly 200,000 clones. Sample: PBMCs. The origin of the receptors is a man aged 25-40 years in good health and CMV-seronegative.

The rearrangement links TRBV19 to TRBJ1-1, with TRBD1 matching over 7 bases. In germline, CDR1 is LNHDA, CDR2 SQIVND (reference sequence). The CDR3 sequence is 17 residues long. The ends lost 8 bases at V and 0 bases at J; junction bases unmatched: 15. The CDR3 is CASSWDLRGSLNTEAFF. Written as DNA, the CDR3 is TGTGCCAGTTCGTGGGACCTCAGGGGGTCCCTGAACACTGAAGCTTTCTTT.

This chain joins TRBV7-2 and TRBJ1-2, with D uncertain. Per germline, CDR1 SGHTA and CDR2 FQGNSA. The CDR3 consists of 14 residues. V shed 1 base and J shed 3 bases, with 9 bases lying between them. CDR3 sequence: CASSLESRYYGYTF. In DNA form, the CDR3 reads TGTGCCAGCAGCTTAGAGAGCAGGTACTATGGCTACACCTTC.

On this clone: Other DNA sequences in the sample encode the same CDR3. The rearrangement links TRBV28 to TRBJ2-7, with 10 bases fitting TRBD2. The CDR3 is made up of 16 amino acids. The V gene end was trimmed by 4 bases and the J gene end by 5 bases; junction bases not matched to a gene: 11. Germline lookup yields CDR1 MDHEN and CDR2 SYDVKM. The chain's CDR3 is CASSSLAGVRSDEQYF. The CDR3 nucleotides are TGTGCCAGCAGTTCTCTAGCGGGAGTACGTTCTGACGAGCAGTACTTC.

The J gene is TRBJ1-1, the V gene TRBV4-3; 10 bases line up with TRBD1. CDR1 and CDR2 (germline): LGHNA, YSLEER. CDR3 length equals 14 residues. Trimming at V came to 2 bases and at J to 11 bases, leaving 8 bases not matched to a gene. Here the CDR3 reads CASSQTGTGVYAFF. The CDR3 DNA is TGCGCCAGCAGCCAAACCGGGACAGGGGTGTATGCTTTCTTT.

CDR3 DNA: TGTGCCAGCACCCCAGGGACAGGGGTTCGGAGCGAGCAGTACTTC. As protein: CASTPGTGVRSEQYF. The chain couples TRBV28 to TRBJ2-7; 10 nucleotides line up with TRBD1. This CDR3 has 15 residues. Germline V gives CDR1 MDHEN, CDR2 SYDVKM. Trimming at V came to 7 bases and at J to 6 bases, leaving 12 bases not matched to a gene.

The chain joins TRBV5-4 to TRBJ1-1; D gene unclear. This CDR3 comprises 13 residues. V was clipped by 0 bases and J by 10 bases, with 13 bases between them. Germline lookup yields CDR1 SGHNT and CDR2 YYREEE (reference sequence). The DNA for the CDR3 is TGTGCCAGCAGCTTGGCCTCCGGGGTGGGAGCTTTCTTT. Encoded protein: CASSLASGVGAFF.

The J gene is TRBJ2-5, the V gene TRBV9; 12 bases fit TRBD2. After removal of 0 bases from V and 6 bases from J, the junction contained 9 bases not matched to a gene. The CDR3 has 17 amino acids. Germline V CDR1 and CDR2: SGDLS, YYNGEE. CDR3 in DNA: TGTGCCAGCAGCGTAGACGGGAGACTAGCGGGAGTGAAGACCCAGTACTTC. Residues: CASSVDGRLAGVKTQYF. The whole variable domain, filled in from reference TRBV9 and TRBJ2-5, reads DSGVTQTPKHLITATGQRVTLRCSPRSGDLSVYWYQQSLDQGLQFLIQYYNGEERAKGNILERFSAQQFPDLHSELNLSSLELGDSALYFCASSVDGRLAGVKTQYFGPGTRLLVL.

The CDR3 DNA reads TGTGCCAGTGGACTCACCGGGACAGGGGGCGCGGGTGGCTACACCTTC. It encodes CASGLTGTGGAGGYTF. The rearrangement joins TRBV19 to TRBJ1-2; TRBD1 agrees at 12 bases. J lost 7 bases, V lost 8 bases, and 14 bases had no gene match. The germline V gene encodes CDR1 LNHDA and CDR2 SQIVND (reference sequence). The length of the CDR3 is 16 residues.

V is TRBV7-6 and J is TRBJ2-1; TRBD1 matches at 9 bases. With V trimmed by 5 bases and J by 2 bases, 10 bases remained unmatched. Germline loops: CDR1 SGHVS, CDR2 FNYEAQ. This CDR3 is 17 amino acids long. This chain's CDR3 is CASSRQSGTGPYNEQFF. CDR3 nucleotides: TGTGCCAGCAGCCGCCAGAGCGGGACAGGGCCCTACAATGAGCAGTTCTTC.

The V gene is TRBV2, the J gene TRBJ2-6, with D possibly matching TRBD1 (6 bases). Trimming removed 6 bases at V and 1 base at J, with 10 bases between. Germline V gives CDR1 SNHLY, CDR2 FYNNEI. The CDR3 covers 15 residues. CDR3 in DNA: TGTGCCAGCAGGATACAGGGTTCTGGGGCCAACGTCCTGACTTTC. Protein: CASRIQGSGANVLTF.

The CDR3 region has the DNA TGTGGAGGGGGCCAGACACCGAACACTGAAGCTTTCTTT. This translates into CGGGQTPNTEAFF. The chain is built from TRBV5-4 and TRBJ1-1; 7 bases align to TRBD1. The CDR3 has 13 amino acids. Germline V gene lookup returns CDR1 SGHNT and CDR2 YYREEE (reference sequence). Full variable domain (remainder filled in from reference TRBV5-4 and TRBJ1-1): ETGVTQSPTHLIKTRGQQVTLRCSSQSGHNTVSWYQQALGQGPQFIFQYYREEENGRGNFPPRFSGLQFPNYSSELNVNALELDDSALYLCGGGQTPNTEAFFGQGTRLTVV.

J is TRBJ1-2 and V is TRBV7-2; 12 nucleotides agree with TRBD1. With 2 bases clipped from V and 4 bases from J, the junction kept 5 bases outside the gene matches. The length of the CDR3 is 16 residues. Germline loops: CDR1 SGHTA, CDR2 FQGNSA. CDR3 loop: CASSLTGQGAGYGYTF. CDR3 in DNA: TGTGCCAGCAGCTTAACGGGACAGGGGGCGGGCTATGGCTACACCTTC.

The chain uses TRBV6-1 and TRBJ1-4, with TRBD1 as a possible D gene (5 bases). The V gene lost 5 bases and the J gene lost 7 bases, with 17 bases spanning the gap. Germline values: CDR1 MNHNS, CDR2 SASEGT. This CDR3 is 15 amino acids long. The CDR3 DNA reads TGTGCCAGCAGTTTGGTGGGGCAGAGAGGTGAAAAACTGTTTTTT. Translating gives CASSLVGQRGEKLFF.

The genes are TRBV25-1 and TRBJ2-7; 9 bases line up with TRBD1. This CDR3 contains 15 residues. With 3 bases clipped from V and 6 bases from J, the junction kept 9 bases outside the gene matches. The germline CDR1 and CDR2 sequences are MGHDK and SYGVNS. CDR3 DNA: TGTGCCAGCAGTGATTTGGGACAGGGAGACTTCGAGCAGTACTTC. Its protein is CASSDLGQGDFEQYF.

The chain joins TRBV23-1 to TRBJ1-1, with D tentatively TRBD1 (5 bases). TRBV23-1 is classed as an ORF, of uncertain function. The CDR3 runs to 14 residues. The V end lost 4 bases, the J end lost 1 base, and 10 bases lay between the germline ends. CDR3 residues: CASSLRQTNTEAFF. CDR3 DNA: TGCGCCAGCAGTCTGAGACAGACGAACACTGAAGCTTTCTTT.

This chain joins TRBV9 and TRBJ2-1, with 9 bases lining up with TRBD2. The CDR3 sequence is 14 residues long. Germline-derived CDR1 and CDR2 are SGDLS and YYNGEE. The V segment lost 3 bases and the J segment 4 bases; nucleotides outside the gene matches: 2. The CDR3 is CASSATSGYNEQFF. In DNA form, the CDR3 reads TGTGCCAGCAGCGCGACTAGCGGTTACAATGAGCAGTTCTTC.

Remarks on this clone: Other DNA sequences in this specimen translate into the identical CDR3. This rearrangement joins TRBV5-1 to TRBJ2-5, with D perhaps TRBD1 (5 bases). CDR3 length equals 14 residues. Per germline, CDR1 SGHRS and CDR2 YFSETQ. V gave up 0 bases and J gave up 5 bases, with 11 bases separating them. In nucleotides, the CDR3 is TGCGCCAGCAGCTTGGGATTGGCAGGGGAGACCCAGTACTTC. Translation: CASSLGLAGETQYF.

The chain has TRBV5-4 and TRBJ2-1; 10 bases map to TRBD2. CDR1 is SGHNT, CDR2 YYREEE, per germline (reference sequence). V lost 2 bases, J lost 6 bases, and 5 bases stayed unmatched. There are 15 residues in the CDR3. The CDR3 sequence is CASSFLSGGTNEQFF. DNA of the CDR3: TGTGCCAGCAGCTTCCTTAGCGGGGGGACCAATGAGCAGTTCTTC.

The chain has TRBV5-1 and TRBJ2-1; 11 bases fit TRBD2. This CDR3 has 18 amino acids. Germline V lookup: CDR1 SGHRS, CDR2 YFSETQ. The V segment lost 0 bases and the J segment 3 bases; nucleotides outside the gene matches: 8. In DNA form, the CDR3 reads TGCGCCAGCAGCTTGGCCGGTATAGCGGGAGGGGGCTACAATGAGCAGTTCTTC. This codes for CASSLAGIAGGGYNEQFF. The full variable domain, its missing parts supplied by reference TRBV5-1 and TRBJ2-1, is KAGVTQTPRYLIKTRGQQVTLSCSPISGHRSVSWYQQTPGQGLQFLFEYFSETQRNKGNFPGRFSGRQFSNSRSEMNVSTLELGDSALYLCASSLAGIAGGGYNEQFFGPGTRLTVL.

The chain combines TRBV19 with TRBJ2-7; TRBD2 is a possible D gene (7 bases). This CDR3 is 15 amino acids long. Trimming removed 0 bases from V and 4 bases from J, with 13 bases in between. The germline V gene has CDR1 LNHDA and CDR2 SQIVND (reference sequence). CDR3 loop: CASSIDRGAPYEQYF. The CDR3 nucleotides are TGTGCCAGTAGTATAGACCGGGGGGCTCCTTACGAGCAGTACTTC.

The chain has TRBV10-3 and TRBJ1-1, with 7 bases aligning to TRBD1. The V gene's germline CDR1 is ENHRY and CDR2 SYGVKD. The CDR3 loop spans 13 amino acids. V shed 4 bases and J 8 bases; nucleotides not matched to a gene: 7. The CDR3 reads CAISGTGDIEAFF. CDR3 sequence (DNA): TGTGCCATCAGTGGGACAGGAGATATAGAAGCTTTCTTT.